This T cell receptor beta chain was captured in a study of cytomegalovirus exposure and HLA in healthy donors. Study details: Approximately 170 million T cells yielded under 130 million unique TCR beta sequences in earlier analysis.

On this clone: Its antigen is unidentified.

Both 60 Vbeta primers and 13 Jbeta primers went into the PCR. Here immunoSEQ multiplex PCR was the method, and the copy in TCRdb shows in-frame clones only, minus some. The data contain 180,000 or so clones, 75% to 80% of them singletons. Study-wide results and limits: More than 15,000 TCR beta sequences were associated with HLA alleles at 0.05 false discovery rate in a later analysis. In a later analysis, several top co-occurrence clusters appeared linked to parvovirus B19, influenza, CMV and Epstein-Barr virus.

This CDR3 region has 12 residues. V lost 1 base to trimming and J lost 6 bases, with 7 bases between them. Sample: PBMCs. This TCR derives from a man aged 45-65 years in good health and CMV-seropositive. This rearrangement joins TRBV6-7 to TRBJ2-7; possible D gene TRBD2, 5 bases. TRBV6-7 is an open reading frame whose function is uncertain. The CDR3 nucleotides are TGTGCCAGCAGTTACTGGAGGCCCGAGCAGTACTTC. Amino acids: CASSYWRPEQYF.